This entry features one TCR beta chain sequence. No antigen is known for it. The sample comes from a study of cytomegalovirus exposure and HLA in healthy donors. Broader study findings: Later analysis showed most CMV-associated TCR beta chains appearing HLA-restricted. Cytomegalovirus status was reportedly diagnosed by the classifier with high sensitivity and specificity.

Researchers ran the PCR with 60 Vbeta and 13 Jbeta primers. The data were produced by immunoSEQ multiplex PCR, yet TCRdb's version contains in-frame clones alone and is incomplete. The sample has some 140,000 clones, 70% to 85% seen once. The sequenced sample was PBMCs. The origin of this receptor is a woman aged 50 to 65 in good health and CMV-seropositive.

CDR3 DNA: TGTGCCACCAGCTACAGGAGGGGCACCGGGGAGCTGTTTTTT. Its translation: CATSYRRGTGELFF. The chain employs TRBV15 and TRBJ2-2; tentatively, D is TRBD2 (6 bases). The V and J ends lost 5 bases and 4 bases respectively, with 11 bases between them. Germline V gene sequence: CDR1 LNHNV, CDR2 YYDKDF (reference sequence). The CDR3 totals 14 residues. The whole variable domain, filled in from reference TRBV15 and TRBJ2-2, reads DAMVIQNPRYQVTQFGKPVTLSCSQTLNHNVMYWYQQKSSQAPKLLFHYYDKDFNNEADTPDNFQSRRPNTSFCFLDIRSPGLGDTAMYLCATSYRRGTGELFFGEGSRLTVL.